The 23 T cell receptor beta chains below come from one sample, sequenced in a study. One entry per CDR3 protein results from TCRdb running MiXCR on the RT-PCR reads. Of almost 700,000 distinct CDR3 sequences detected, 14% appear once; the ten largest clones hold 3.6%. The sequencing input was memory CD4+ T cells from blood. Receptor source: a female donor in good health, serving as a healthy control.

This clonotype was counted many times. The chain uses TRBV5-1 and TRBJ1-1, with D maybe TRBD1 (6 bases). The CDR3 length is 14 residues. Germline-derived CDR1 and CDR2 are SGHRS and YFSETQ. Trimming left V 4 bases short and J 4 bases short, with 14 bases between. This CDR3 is CASSPTGYLTEAFF. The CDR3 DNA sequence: TGCGCCAGCAGCCCAACAGGGTATCTCACTGAAGCTTTCTTT.

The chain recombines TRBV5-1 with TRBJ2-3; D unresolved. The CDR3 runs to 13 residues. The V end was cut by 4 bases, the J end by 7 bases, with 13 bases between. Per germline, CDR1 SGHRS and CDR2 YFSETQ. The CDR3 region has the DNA TGCGCCAGCAGCCATACGGACCCAAATACGCAGTATTTT. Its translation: CASSHTDPNTQYF.

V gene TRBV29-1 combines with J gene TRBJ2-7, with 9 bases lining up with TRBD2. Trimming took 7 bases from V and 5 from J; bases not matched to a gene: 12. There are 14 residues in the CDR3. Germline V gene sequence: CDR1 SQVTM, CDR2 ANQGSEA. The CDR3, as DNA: TGCAGCGCCAGCCTCCTTAGCGGGAGCCACGAGCAGTACTTC. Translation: CSASLLSGSHEQYF.

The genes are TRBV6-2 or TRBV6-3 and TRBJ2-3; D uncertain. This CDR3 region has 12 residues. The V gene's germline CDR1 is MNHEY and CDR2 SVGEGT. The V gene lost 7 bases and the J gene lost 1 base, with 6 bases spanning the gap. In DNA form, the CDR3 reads TGTGCCAGCAAAAGAGGCACAGATACGCAGTATTTT. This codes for CASKRGTDTQYF.

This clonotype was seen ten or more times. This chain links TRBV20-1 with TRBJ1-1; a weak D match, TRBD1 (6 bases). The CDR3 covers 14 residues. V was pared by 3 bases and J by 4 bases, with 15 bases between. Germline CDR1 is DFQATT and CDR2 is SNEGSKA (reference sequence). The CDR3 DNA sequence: TGCAGTGCTAGTTCGGCCTCAGGGGCCACTGAAGCTTTCTTT. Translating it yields CSASSASGATEAFF.

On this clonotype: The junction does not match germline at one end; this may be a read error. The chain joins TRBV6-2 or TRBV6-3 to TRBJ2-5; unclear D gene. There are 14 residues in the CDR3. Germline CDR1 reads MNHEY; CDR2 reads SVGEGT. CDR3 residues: CASSRSPPQVTQYF. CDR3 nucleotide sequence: TGTGCCAGCAGTCGAAGCCCTCCCCAAGTGACCCAGTACTTC.

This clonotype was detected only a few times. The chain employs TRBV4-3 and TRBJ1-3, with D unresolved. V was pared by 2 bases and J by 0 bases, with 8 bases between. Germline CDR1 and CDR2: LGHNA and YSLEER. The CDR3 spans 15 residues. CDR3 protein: CASSQRKGSGNTIYF. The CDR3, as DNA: TGCGCCAGCAGCCAAAGGAAGGGCTCTGGAAACACCATATATTTT.

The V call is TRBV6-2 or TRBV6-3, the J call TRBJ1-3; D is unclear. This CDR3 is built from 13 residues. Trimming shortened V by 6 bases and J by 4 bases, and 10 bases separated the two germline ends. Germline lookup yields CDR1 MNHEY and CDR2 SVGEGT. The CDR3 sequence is CASSLFEGNTIYF. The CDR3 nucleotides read TGTGCCAGCAGCCTATTCGAGGGAAACACCATATATTTT.

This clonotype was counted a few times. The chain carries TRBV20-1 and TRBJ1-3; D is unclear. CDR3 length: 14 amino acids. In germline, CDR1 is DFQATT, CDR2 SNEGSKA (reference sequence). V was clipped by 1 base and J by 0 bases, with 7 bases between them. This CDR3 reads CSARAQYSGNTIYF. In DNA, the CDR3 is TGCAGTGCTAGAGCCCAGTACTCTGGAAACACCATATATTTT.

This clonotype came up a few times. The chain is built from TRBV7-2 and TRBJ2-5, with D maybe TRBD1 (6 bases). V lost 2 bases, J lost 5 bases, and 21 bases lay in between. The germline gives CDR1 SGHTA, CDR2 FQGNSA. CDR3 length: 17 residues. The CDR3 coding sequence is TGTGCCAGCAGCTTAACCCTGGGACACCCCATCCGGGAGACCCAGTACTTC. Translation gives CASSLTLGHPIRETQYF.

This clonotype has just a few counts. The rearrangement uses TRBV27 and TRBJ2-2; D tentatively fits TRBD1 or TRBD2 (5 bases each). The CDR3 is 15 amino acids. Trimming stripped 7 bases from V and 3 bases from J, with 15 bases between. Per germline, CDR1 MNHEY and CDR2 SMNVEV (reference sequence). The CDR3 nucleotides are TGTGCCAGCAAGGCCGGGACGGTTTACACCGGGGAGCTGTTTTTT. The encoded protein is CASKAGTVYTGELFF.

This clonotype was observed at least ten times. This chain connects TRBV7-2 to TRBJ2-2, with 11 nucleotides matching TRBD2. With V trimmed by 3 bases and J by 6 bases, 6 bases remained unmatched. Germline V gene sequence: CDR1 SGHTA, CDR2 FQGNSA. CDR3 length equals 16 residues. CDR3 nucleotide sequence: TGTGCCAGCAGCTTTACTAGCGGGAGCCGGTCCGGGGAGCTGTTTTTT. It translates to CASSFTSGSRSGELFF. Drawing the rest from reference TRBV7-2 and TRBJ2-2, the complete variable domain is GAGVSQSPSNKVTEKGKDVELRCDPISGHTALYWYRQSLGQGLEFLIYFQGNSAPDKSGLPSDRFSAERTGGSVSTLTIQRTQQEDSAVYLCASSFTSGSRSGELFFGEGSRLTVL.

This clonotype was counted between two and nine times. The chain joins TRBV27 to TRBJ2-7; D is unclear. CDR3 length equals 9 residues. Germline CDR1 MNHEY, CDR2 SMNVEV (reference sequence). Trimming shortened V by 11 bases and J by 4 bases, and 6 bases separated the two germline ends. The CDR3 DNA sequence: TGTGCCGGGGATTACGAGCAGTACTTC. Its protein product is CAGDYEQYF.

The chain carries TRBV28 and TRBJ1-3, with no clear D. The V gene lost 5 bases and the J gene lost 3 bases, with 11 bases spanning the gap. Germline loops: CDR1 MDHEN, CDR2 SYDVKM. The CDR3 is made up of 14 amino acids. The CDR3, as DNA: TGTGCCAGCAGTGACGGCGGTTTTGGAAACACCATATATTTT. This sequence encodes CASSDGGFGNTIYF.

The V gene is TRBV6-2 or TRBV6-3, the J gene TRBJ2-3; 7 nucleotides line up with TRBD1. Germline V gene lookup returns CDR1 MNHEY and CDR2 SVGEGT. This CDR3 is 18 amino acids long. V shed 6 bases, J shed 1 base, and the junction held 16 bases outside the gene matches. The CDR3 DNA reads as TGTGCCAGCAGCAGCTATGGCCCTACAGGGGTAGGCACAGATACGCAGTATTTT. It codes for CASSSYGPTGVGTDTQYF.

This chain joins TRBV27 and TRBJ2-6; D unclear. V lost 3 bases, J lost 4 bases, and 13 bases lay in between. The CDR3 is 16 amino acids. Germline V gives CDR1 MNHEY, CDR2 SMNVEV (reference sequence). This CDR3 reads CASSLDPTGGANVLTF. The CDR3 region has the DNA TGTGCCAGCAGTTTGGACCCGACTGGAGGGGCCAACGTCCTGACTTTC.

The CDR3 DNA reads TGTGCCAGCAGTGAAGGGCAGGGTAGCTCCTATAATTCACCCCTCCACTTT. Its protein is CASSEGQGSSYNSPLHF. This rearrangement joins TRBV6-1 to TRBJ1-6; weak D call: TRBD1 (5 bases). The germline V gene has CDR1 MNHNS and CDR2 SASEGT. V was pared by 1 base and J by 0 bases, with 10 bases between. This CDR3 contains 17 residues.

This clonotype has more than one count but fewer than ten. Here the CDR3 reads CASSKGLAGSGANVLTF. The DNA of the CDR3 is TGCGCCAGCAGTAAAGGACTAGCGGGATCTGGGGCCAACGTCCTGACTTTC. The chain recombines TRBV10-2 with TRBJ2-6; TRBD2 aligns across 12 bases. The CDR3 runs to 17 residues. CDR1 is WSHSY and CDR2 is SAAADI in the germline V gene. J gave up 1 base and V 5 bases, and 3 bases lay outside the gene matches.

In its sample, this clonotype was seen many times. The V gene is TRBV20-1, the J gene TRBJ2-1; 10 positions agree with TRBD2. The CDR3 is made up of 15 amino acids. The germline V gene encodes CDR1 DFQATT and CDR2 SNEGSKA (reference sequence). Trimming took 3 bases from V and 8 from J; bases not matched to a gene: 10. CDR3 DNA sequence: TGCAGTGCTAGCCCAGCGGGAGGGGGGGTTGATGAGCAGTTCTTC. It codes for CSASPAGGGVDEQFF.

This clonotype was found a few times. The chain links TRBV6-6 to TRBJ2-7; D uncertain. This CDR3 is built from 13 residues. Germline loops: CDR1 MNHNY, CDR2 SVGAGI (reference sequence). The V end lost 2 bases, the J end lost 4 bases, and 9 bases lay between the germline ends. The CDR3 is CASSYRTDYEQYF. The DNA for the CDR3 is TGTGCCAGCAGTTACCGGACGGATTACGAGCAGTACTTC.

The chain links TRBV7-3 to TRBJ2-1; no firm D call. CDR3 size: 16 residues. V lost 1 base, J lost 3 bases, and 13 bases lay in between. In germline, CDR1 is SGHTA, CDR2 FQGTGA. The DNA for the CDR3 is TGTGCCAGCAGCTTAATGGCCCCCGGGTTCTACAATGAGCAGTTCTTC. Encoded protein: CASSLMAPGFYNEQFF.

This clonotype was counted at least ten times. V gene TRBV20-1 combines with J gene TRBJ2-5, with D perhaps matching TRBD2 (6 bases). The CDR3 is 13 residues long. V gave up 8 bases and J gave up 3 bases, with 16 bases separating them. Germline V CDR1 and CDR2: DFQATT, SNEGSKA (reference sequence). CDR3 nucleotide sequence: TGCAGTCTACGGAGGGAGGTTGAAGAGACCCAGTACTTC. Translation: CSLRREVEETQYF.

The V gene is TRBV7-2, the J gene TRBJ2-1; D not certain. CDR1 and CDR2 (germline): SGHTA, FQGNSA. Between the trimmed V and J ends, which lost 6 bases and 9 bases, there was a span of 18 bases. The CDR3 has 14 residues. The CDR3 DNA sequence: TGTGCCAGCAGGAGAGATTATACGTCGGGTGAGCAGTTCTTC. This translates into CASRRDYTSGEQFF.